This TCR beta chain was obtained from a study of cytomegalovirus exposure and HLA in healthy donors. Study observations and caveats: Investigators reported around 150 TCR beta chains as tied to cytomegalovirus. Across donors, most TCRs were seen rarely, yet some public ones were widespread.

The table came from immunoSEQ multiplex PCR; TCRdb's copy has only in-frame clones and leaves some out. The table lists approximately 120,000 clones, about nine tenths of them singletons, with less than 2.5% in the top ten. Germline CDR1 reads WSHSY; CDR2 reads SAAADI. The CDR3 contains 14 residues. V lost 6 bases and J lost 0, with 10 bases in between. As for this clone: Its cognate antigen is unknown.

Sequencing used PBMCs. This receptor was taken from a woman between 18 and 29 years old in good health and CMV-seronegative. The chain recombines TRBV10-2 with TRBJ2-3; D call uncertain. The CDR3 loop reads CASRLAPSTDTQYF. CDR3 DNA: TGCGCCAGCAGATTAGCCCCTAGCACAGATACGCAGTATTTT.